The 6 T cell receptor beta chains listed next were all sequenced from one sample in a study of shared T cell receptors in the human thymus. Assay: immunoSEQ multiplex PCR; the TCRdb copy retains only in-frame clones and omits some. Of some 640,000 clones in the sample, more than 75% are singletons; the top ten hold 0.0094%. These same data were also listed under a study on human thymus T cells.

The sample was thymocytes. The origin of the receptors is a boy under two years old with a congenital heart defect.

Remarks on this clone: At one boundary the junction diverges from the germline segment, which might be a read error. The same CDR3 is also encoded by other DNA sequences in this sample. J is TRBJ1-6 and V is TRBV5-4; TRBD1 might be the D (6 bases). CDR3 length: 18 residues. CDR1 is SGHNT, CDR2 YYREEE, per germline (reference sequence). As DNA, the CDR3 is TGTGCCAGCAGCCAACGACAGGACCCCATCTCCTATAATTCCCCCCTCCACTTT. Translating gives CASSQRQDPISYNSPLHF.

The gene calls are TRBV10-3 and TRBJ1-2; 7 nucleotides agree with TRBD1. CDR1 and CDR2 (germline): ENHRY, SYGVKD. CDR3 length: 14 residues. V dropped 8 bases and J dropped 5; count of bases not matched to a gene: 11. The CDR3 coding sequence is TGTGCCATCGGGGAGAAGGGGGCTGCGTATGGCTACACCTTC. It encodes CAIGEKGAAYGYTF.

This sequence joins TRBV7-9 and TRBJ1-1; the match to TRBD1 covers 7 bases. V dropped 2 bases and J dropped 1; count of bases not matched to a gene: 4. Looked up from germline, CDR1 is SEHNR and CDR2 is FQNEAQ (reference sequence). The length of the CDR3 is 15 residues. In DNA, the CDR3 is TGTGCCAGCAGCTTATTGACAGGGAGGAACACTGAAGCTTTCTTT. As protein: CASSLLTGRNTEAFF.

V is TRBV7-8 and J is TRBJ1-2; a possible D gene is TRBD1 (5 bases). Deletions cut 5 bases from V and 3 bases from J, with 22 bases between. The CDR3 covers 17 residues. Germline V CDR1 and CDR2: SGHVS, FQNEAQ. CDR3 sequence (DNA): TGTGCCAGCAGCCCACATCCGTCACAGGTGTACGACTATGGCTACACCTTC. As protein: CASSPHPSQVYDYGYTF. The complete variable domain, with remaining parts taken from reference TRBV7-8 and TRBJ1-2, reads GAGVSQSPRYKVAKRGQDVALRCDPISGHVSLFWYQQALGQGPEFLTYFQNEAQLDKSGLPSDRFFAERPEGSVSTLKIQRTQQEDSAVYLCASSPHPSQVYDYGYTFGSGTRLTVV.

This clone was seen a few times. Mismatch with germline at one junction end may stem from a read error. The V call is TRBV6-1, the J call TRBJ1-3; D gene uncertain. Germline CDR1 and CDR2: MNHNS and SASEGT. The CDR3 consists of 12 residues. CDR3 in amino acids: CDLRVPGNTIYF. In DNA, the CDR3 is TGCGATCTGAGGGTTCCCGGAAACACCATATATTTT.

The chain is built from TRBV2 and TRBJ2-1; no clear D gene. Per germline, CDR1 SNHLY and CDR2 FYNNEI. V was clipped by 0 bases and J by 2 bases, with 11 bases between them. The CDR3 totals 16 residues. CDR3 in DNA: TGTGCCAGCAGTGAAGCGGAGAGGATCCCCTACAATGAGCAGTTCTTC. Encoded protein: CASSEAERIPYNEQFF.